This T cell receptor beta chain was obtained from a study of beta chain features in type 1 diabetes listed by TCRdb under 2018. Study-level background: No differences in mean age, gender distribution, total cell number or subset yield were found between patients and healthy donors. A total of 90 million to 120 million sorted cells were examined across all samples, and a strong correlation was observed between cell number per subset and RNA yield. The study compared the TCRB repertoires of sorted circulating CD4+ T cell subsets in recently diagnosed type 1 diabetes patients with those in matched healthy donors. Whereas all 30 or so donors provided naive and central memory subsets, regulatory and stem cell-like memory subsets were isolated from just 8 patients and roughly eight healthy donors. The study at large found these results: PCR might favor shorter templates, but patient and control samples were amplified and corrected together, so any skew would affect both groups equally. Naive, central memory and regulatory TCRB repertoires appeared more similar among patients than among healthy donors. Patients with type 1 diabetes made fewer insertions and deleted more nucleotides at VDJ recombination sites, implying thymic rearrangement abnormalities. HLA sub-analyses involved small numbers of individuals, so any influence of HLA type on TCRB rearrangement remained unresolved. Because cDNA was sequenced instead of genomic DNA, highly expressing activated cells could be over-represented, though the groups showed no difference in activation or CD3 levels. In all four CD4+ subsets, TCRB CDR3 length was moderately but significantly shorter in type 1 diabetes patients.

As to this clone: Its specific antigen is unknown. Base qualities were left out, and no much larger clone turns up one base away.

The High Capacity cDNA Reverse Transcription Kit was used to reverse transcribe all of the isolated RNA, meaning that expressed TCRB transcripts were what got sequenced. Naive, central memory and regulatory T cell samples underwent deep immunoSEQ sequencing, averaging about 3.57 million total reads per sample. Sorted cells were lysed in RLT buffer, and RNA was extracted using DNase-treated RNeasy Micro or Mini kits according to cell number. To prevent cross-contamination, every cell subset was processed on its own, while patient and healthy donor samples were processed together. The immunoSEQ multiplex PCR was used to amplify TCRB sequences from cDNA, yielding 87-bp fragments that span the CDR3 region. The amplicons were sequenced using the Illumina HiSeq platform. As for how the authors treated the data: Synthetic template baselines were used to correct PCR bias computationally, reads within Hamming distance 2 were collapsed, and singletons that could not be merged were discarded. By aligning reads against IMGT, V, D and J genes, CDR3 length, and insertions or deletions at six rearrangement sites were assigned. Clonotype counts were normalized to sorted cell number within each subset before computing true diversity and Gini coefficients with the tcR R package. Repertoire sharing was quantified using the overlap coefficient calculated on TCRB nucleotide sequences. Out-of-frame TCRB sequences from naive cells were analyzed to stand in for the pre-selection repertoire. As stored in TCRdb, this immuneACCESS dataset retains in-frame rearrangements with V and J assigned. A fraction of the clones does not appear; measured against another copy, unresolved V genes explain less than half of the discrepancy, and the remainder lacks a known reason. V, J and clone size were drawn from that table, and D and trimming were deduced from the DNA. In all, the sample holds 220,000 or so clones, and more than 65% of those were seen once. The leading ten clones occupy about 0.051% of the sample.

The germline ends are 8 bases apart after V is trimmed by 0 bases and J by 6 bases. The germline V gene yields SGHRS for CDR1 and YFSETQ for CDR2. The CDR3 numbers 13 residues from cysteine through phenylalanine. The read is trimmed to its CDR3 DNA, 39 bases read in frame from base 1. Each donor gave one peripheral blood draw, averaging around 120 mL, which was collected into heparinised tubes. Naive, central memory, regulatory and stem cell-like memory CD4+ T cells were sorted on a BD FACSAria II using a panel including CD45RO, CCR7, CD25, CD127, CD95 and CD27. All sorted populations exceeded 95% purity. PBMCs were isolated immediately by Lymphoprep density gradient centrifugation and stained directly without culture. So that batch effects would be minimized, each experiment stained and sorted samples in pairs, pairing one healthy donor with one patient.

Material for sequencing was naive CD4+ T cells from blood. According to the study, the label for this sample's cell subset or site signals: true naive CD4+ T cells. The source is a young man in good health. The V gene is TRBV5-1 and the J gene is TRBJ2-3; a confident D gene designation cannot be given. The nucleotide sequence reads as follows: TGCGCCAGCAGCTTGGTCCTAGGCGATACGCAGTATTTT. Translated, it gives CASSLVLGDTQYF.